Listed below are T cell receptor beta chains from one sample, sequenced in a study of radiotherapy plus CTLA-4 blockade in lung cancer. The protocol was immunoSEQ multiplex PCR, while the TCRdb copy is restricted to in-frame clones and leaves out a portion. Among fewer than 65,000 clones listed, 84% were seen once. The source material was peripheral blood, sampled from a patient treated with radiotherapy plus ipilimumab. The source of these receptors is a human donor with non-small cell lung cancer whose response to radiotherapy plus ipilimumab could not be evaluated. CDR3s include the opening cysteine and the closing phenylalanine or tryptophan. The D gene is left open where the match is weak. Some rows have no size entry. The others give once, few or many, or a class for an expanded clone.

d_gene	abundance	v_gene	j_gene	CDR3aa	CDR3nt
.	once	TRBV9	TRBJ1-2	CASSVFDQAGGGYTF	TGTGCCAGCAGCGTATTCGATCAGGCGGGAGGTGGCTACACCTTC
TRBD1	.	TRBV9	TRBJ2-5	CASSEGAVQETQYF	TGTGCCAGCAGCGAGGGGGCAGTCCAAGAGACCCAGTACTTC
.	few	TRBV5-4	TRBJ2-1	CASSLGSTYNEQFF	TGTGCCAGCAGCTTGGGGAGTACCTACAATGAGCAGTTCTTC
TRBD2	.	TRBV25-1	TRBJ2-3	CASGRLAGGPTDTQYF	TGTGCCAGCGGAAGACTAGCGGGGGGCCCCACAGATACGCAGTATTTT
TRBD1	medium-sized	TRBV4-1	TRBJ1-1	CASSHVGQGNTEAFF	TGCGCCAGCAGCCATGTAGGACAGGGGAACACTGAAGCTTTCTTT
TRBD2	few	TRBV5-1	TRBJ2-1	CASSLRGLAGVPYNEQFF	TGCGCCAGCAGCCTCAGGGGACTAGCGGGAGTCCCCTACAATGAGCAGTTCTTC
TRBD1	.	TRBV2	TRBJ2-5	CASSPGTGVETQYF	TGTGCCAGCAGCCCCGGGACAGGGGTGGAGACCCAGTACTTC
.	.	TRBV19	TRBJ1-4	CASIRNEKLFF	TGTGCCAGTATTCGGAATGAAAAACTGTTTTTT
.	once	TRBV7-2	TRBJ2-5	CASSVNGIGAEKTQYF	TGTGCCAGCAGCGTCAATGGGATAGGGGCAGAAAAGACCCAGTACTTC
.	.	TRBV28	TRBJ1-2	CASSFSPIQGAGYTF	TGTGCCAGCAGTTTCTCACCAATACAGGGTGCTGGCTACACCTTC
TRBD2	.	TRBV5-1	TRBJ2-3	CASSLAGTSGLLTTDTQYF	TGCGCCAGCAGCTTGGCCGGGACTAGCGGGCTTTTAACCACAGATACGCAGTATTTT
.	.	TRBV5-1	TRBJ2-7	CASSLGGTLSYEQYF	TGCGCCAGCAGCTTGGGCGGAACCCTTTCCTACGAGCAGTACTTC
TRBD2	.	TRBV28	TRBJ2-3	CASSLWTSVRTDTQYF	TGTGCCAGCAGTTTATGGACTAGCGTTCGCACAGATACGCAGTATTTT
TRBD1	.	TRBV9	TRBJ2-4	CASSVGDRQNIQYF	TGTGCCAGCAGCGTAGGGGACAGACAAAACATTCAGTACTTC
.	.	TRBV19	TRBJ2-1	CASSIVPGNEQFF	TGTGCCAGTAGTATAGTACCAGGCAATGAGCAGTTCTTC
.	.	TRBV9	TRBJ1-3	CASSYDSFSGNTIYF	TGTGCCAGCAGCTACGACTCTTTCTCTGGAAACACCATATATTTT
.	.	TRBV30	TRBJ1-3	CAWSVLWGAGNTIYF	TGTGCCTGGAGTGTACTATGGGGGGCTGGAAACACCATATATTTT
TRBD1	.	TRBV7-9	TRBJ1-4	CASSFGQGNEKLFF	TGTGCCAGCAGCTTCGGACAGGGAAATGAAAAACTGTTTTTT
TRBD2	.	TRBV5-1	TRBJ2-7	CASSLEGLAGDYEQYF	TGCGCCAGCAGCTTGGAGGGACTAGCGGGAGACTACGAGCAGTACTTC
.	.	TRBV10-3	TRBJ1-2	CAISESIPGYYGYTF	TGTGCCATCAGTGAGTCGATTCCCGGGTACTATGGCTACACCTTC
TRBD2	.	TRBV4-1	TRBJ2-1	CASSQGLAGNNEQFF	TGCGCCAGCAGCCAAGGACTAGCTGGGAACAATGAGCAGTTCTTC
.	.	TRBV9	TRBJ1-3	CASSAFGNTIYF	TGTGCCAGCAGCGCCTTCGGAAACACCATATATTTT
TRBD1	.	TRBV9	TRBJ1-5	CASSETGAPTSNQPQHF	TGTGCCAGCAGCGAGACAGGGGCTCCAACATCGAATCAGCCCCAGCATTTT
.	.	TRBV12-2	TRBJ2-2	CASRLFGRGNTGELFF	.